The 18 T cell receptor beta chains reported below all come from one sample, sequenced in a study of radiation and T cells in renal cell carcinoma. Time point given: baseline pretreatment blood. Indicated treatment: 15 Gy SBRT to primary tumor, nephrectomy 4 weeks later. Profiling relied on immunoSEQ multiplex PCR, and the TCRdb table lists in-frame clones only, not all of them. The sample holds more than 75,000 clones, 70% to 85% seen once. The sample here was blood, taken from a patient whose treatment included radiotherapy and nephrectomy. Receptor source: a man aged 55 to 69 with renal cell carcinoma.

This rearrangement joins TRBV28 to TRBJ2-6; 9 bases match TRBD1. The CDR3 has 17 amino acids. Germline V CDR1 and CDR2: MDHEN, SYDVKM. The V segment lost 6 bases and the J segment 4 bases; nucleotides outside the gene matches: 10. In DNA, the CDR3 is TGTGCCAGCAGCCTGGAGGGACAGGGTACCGGGGCCAACGTCCTGACTTTC. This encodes CASSLEGQGTGANVLTF. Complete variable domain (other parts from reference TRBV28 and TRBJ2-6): DVKVTQSSRYLVKRTGEKVFLECVQDMDHENMFWYRQDPGLGLRLIYFSYDVKMKEKGDIPEGYSVSREKKERFSLILESASTNQTSMYLCASSLEGQGTGANVLTFGAGSRLTVL.

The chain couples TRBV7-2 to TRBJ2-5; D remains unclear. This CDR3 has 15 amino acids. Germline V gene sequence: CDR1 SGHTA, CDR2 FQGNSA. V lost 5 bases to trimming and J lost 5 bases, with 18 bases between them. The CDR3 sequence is CASSPPIRASETQYF. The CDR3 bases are TGTGCCAGCAGCCCCCCTATCCGGGCATCCGAGACCCAGTACTTC.

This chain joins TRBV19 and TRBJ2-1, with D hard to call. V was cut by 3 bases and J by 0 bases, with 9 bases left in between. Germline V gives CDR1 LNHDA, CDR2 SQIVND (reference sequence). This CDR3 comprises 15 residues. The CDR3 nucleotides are TGTGCCAGTAGTATCGGTGGGATCTCCTACAATGAGCAGTTCTTC. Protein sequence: CASSIGGISYNEQFF. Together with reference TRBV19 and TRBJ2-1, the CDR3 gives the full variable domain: DGGITQSPKYLFRKEGQNVTLSCEQNLNHDAMYWYRQDPGQGLRLIYYSQIVNDFQKGDIAEGYSVSREKKESFPLTVTSAQKNPTAFYLCASSIGGISYNEQFFGPGTRLTVL.

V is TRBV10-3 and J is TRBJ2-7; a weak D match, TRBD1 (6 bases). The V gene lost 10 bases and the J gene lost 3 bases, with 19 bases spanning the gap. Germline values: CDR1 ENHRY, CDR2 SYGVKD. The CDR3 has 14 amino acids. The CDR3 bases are TGTGCCACCTCCAACGGACAGAATGACTACGAGCAGTACTTC. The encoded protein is CATSNGQNDYEQYF.

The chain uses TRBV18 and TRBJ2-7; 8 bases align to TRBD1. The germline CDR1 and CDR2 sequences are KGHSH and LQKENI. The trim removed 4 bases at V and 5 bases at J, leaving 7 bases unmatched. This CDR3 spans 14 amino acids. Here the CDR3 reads CASSQGAGGNEQYF. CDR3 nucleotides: TGTGCCAGCTCACAGGGAGCAGGGGGCAACGAGCAGTACTTC.

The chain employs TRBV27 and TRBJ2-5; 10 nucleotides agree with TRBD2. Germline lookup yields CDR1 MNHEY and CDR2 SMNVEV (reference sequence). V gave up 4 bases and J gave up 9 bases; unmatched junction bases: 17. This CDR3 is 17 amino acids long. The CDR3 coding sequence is TGTGCCAGCAGTTCGGGGACTAGCGAAAGGTGGCGGGGGGCCCAGTACTTC. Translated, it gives CASSSGTSERWRGAQYF.

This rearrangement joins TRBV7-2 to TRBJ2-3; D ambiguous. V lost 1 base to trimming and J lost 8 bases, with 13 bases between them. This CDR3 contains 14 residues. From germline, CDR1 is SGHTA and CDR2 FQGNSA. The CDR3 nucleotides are TGTGCCAGCAGCTTAGACCCAGACTTAGGTACGCAGTATTTT. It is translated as CASSLDPDLGTQYF.

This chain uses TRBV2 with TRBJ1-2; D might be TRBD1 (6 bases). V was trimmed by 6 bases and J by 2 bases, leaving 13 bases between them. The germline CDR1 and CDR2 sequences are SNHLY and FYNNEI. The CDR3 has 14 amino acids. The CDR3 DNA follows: TGTGCCAGCAGGCCAGGGGCGGCGAACTATGGCTACACCTTC. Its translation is CASRPGAANYGYTF.

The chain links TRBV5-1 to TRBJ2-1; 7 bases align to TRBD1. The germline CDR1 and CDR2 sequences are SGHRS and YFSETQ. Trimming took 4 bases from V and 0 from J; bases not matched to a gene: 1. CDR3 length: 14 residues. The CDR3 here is CASSRGRSYNEQFF. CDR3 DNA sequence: TGCGCCAGCAGCAGGGGGCGCTCCTACAATGAGCAGTTCTTC.

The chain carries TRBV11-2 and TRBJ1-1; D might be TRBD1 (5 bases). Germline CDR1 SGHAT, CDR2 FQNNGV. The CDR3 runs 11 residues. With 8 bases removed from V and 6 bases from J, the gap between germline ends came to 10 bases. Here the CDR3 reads CASGTNAEAFF. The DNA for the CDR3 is TGTGCCAGCGGGACTAACGCTGAAGCTTTCTTT.

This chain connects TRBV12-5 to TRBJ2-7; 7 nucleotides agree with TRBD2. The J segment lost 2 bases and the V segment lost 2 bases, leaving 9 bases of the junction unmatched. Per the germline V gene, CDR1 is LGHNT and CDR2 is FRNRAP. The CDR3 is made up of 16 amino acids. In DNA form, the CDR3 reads TGTGCTAGTGGTTTGCCGACCGGCGGGAGACCCTACGAGCAGTACTTC. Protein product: CASGLPTGGRPYEQYF.

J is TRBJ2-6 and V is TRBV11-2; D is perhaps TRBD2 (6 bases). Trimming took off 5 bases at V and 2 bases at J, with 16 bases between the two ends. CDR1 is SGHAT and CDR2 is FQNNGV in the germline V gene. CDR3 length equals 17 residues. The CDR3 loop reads CASSPDGEVPGANVLTF. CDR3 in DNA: TGTGCCAGCAGCCCAGATGGGGAGGTTCCTGGGGCCAACGTCCTGACTTTC.

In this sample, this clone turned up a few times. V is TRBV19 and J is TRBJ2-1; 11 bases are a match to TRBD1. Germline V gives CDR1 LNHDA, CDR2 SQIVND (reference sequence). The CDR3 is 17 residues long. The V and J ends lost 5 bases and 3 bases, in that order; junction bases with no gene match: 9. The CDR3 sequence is CASSPGQGVSFYNEQFF. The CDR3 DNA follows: TGTGCCAGTAGTCCGGGACAGGGGGTTAGTTTCTACAATGAGCAGTTCTTC.

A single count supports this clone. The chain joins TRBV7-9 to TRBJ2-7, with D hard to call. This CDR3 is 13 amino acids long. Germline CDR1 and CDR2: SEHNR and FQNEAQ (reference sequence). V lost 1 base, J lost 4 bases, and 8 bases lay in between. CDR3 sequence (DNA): TGTGCCAGCAGCTTAGAATTCGGTTACGAGCAGTACTTC. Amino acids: CASSLEFGYEQYF.

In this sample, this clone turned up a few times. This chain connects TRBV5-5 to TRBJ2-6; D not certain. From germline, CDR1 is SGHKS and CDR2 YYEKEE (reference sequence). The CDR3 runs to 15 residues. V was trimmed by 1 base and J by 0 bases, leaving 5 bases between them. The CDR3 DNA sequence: TGTGCCAGCAGCTTGTGGGGCTCTGGGGCCAACGTCCTGACTTTC. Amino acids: CASSLWGSGANVLTF.

In DNA form, the CDR3 reads TGTGCCAGCAGTTACTCGGGGACGGCTGACGAGGAGCAGTACTTC. Translation: CASSYSGTADEEQYF. The chain uses TRBV6-5 and TRBJ2-7; D is tentatively TRBD1 or TRBD2 (5 bases each). Germline CDR1 MNHEY, CDR2 SVGAGI. Trimming shortened V by 0 bases and J by 7 bases, and 16 bases separated the two germline ends. This CDR3 has 15 residues.

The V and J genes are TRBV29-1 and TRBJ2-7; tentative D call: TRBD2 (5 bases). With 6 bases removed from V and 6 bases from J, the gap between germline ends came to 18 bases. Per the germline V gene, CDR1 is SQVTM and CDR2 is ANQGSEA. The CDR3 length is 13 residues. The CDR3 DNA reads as TGCAGCGTCGGGGTGGGAGTTTCTGTCGAGCAGTACTTC. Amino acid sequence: CSVGVGVSVEQYF.

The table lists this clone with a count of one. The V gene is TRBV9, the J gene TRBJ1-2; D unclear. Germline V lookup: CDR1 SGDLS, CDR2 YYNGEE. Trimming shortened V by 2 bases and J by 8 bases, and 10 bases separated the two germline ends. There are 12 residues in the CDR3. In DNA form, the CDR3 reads TGTGCCAGCAGCGTCGGACTAGGGGGCTACACCTTC. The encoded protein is CASSVGLGGYTF.